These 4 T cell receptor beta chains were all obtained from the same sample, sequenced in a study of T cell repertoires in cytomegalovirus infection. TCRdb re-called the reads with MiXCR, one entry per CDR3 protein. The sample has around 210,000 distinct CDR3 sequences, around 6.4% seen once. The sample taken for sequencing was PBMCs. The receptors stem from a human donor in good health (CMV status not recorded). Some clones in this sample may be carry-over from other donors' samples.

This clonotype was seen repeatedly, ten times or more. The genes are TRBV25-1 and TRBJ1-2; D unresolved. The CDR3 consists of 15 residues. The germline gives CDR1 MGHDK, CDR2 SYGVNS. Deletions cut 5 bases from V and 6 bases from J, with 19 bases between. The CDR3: CASSSQGPARDGYTF. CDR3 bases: TGTGCCAGCAGTTCTCAAGGACCGGCCCGCGATGGCTACACCTTC.

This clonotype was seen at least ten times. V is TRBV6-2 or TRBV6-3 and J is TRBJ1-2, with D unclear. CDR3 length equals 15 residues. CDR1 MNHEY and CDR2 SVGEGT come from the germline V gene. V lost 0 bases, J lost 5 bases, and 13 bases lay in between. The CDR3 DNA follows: TGTGCCAGCAGTTACTCATTGAGTGGATCATATGGCTACACCTTC. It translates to CASSYSLSGSYGYTF.

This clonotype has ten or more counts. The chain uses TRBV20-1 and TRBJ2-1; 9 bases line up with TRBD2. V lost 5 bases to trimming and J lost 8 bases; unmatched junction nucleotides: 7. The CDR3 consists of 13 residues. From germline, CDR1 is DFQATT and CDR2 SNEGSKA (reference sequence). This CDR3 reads CSAPSGGSYEQFF. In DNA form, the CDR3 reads TGCAGTGCTCCGAGCGGGGGGTCATATGAGCAGTTCTTC.

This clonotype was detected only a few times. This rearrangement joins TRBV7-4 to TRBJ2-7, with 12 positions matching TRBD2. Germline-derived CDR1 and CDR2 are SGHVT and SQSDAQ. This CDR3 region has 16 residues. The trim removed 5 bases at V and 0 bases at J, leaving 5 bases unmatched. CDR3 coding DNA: TGTGCCAGCAGCGTGACTAGCGGGGGACTCTCCTACGAGCAGTACTTC. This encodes CASSVTSGGLSYEQYF.